A single sample gave rise to the 20 T cell receptor beta chains below, sequenced in a study of patients and donors after allogeneic stem cell transplantation. MiXCR, applied by TCRdb to the RT-PCR reads, yields one record per CDR3 protein. Of 200,000 to 250,000 distinct CDR3 sequences listed, around 14% are singletons. Material: blood, either unsorted or a sorted T cell fraction (not recorded which). The receptors were gathered from a human donor who was either an allogeneic HSCT recipient or a stem cell or donor lymphocyte infusion donor (not recorded which). It is not recorded whose cells these are; they may come from a transplant donor.

This clonotype was counted a few times. CDR3: CSARPLQDYNSPLHF. DNA of the CDR3: TGCAGTGCTAGACCCCTTCAAGACTATAATTCACCCCTCCACTTT. The chain uses TRBV20-1 and TRBJ1-6; no firm D call. The V and J ends lost 2 bases and 3 bases respectively, with 11 bases between them. This CDR3 comprises 15 residues. Germline CDR1 DFQATT, CDR2 SNEGSKA (reference sequence).

The CDR3 is CAIRAGPGHTEAFF. The CDR3 DNA reads as TGTGCCATCAGAGCAGGCCCAGGGCACACTGAAGCTTTCTTT. The rearrangement links TRBV10-3 to TRBJ1-1, with D possibly matching TRBD1 (5 bases). This CDR3 has 14 amino acids. Germline CDR1 ENHRY, CDR2 SYGVKD. The ends were cut back, 6 bases at V and 3 bases at J, with 14 bases in the middle.

V gene TRBV6-2 or TRBV6-3 combines with J gene TRBJ1-6; D is uncertain. The CDR3 runs to 18 residues. Germline CDR1 is MNHEY and CDR2 is SVGEGT. Trimming removed 2 bases from V and 7 bases from J, with 21 bases in between. CDR3 sequence: CASSYGFRFGQENSPLHF. Here the CDR3 DNA reads TGTGCCAGCAGTTACGGATTTCGGTTCGGGCAGGAGAATTCACCCCTCCACTTT.

This chain links TRBV15 with TRBJ2-7; a possible D gene is TRBD1 (5 bases). V lost 3 bases and J 1 base, leaving 10 bases between the germline ends. The CDR3 sequence is 14 residues long. In germline, CDR1 is LNHNV, CDR2 YYDKDF (reference sequence). The CDR3 here is CATSRTVGSYEQYF. DNA for the CDR3: TGTGCCACCAGCAGGACAGTCGGATCCTACGAGCAGTACTTC.

This clonotype was seen more than once but under ten times. The chain is built from TRBV25-1 and TRBJ2-2; 10 nucleotides align to TRBD1. CDR3 length: 15 residues. The J segment lost 6 bases and the V segment lost 4 bases, leaving 5 bases of the junction unmatched. Germline V CDR1 and CDR2: MGHDK, SYGVNS. CDR3 in amino acids: CASSGDRGAAGELFF. In nucleotides, the CDR3 is TGTGCCAGCAGTGGGGACAGGGGTGCCGCCGGGGAGCTGTTTTTT.

This clonotype was seen many times. The chain carries TRBV6-5 and TRBJ1-2; D may be TRBD1 (6 bases). The V end was cut by 4 bases, the J end by 8 bases, with 11 bases between. The CDR3 totals 12 residues. Germline loops: CDR1 MNHEY, CDR2 SVGAGI. CDR3: CASSSTGLGYTF. In nucleotides, the CDR3 is TGTGCCAGCAGTTCCACAGGGTTAGGCTACACCTTC.

This chain connects TRBV10-3 to TRBJ1-1; tentative D call: TRBD1 (5 bases). The CDR3 runs to 13 residues. V shed 4 bases and J shed 7 bases, with 13 bases lying between them. Per the germline V gene, CDR1 is ENHRY and CDR2 is SYGVKD. Here the CDR3 reads CAISATGIGEAFF. CDR3 sequence (DNA): TGTGCCATCAGTGCAACAGGAATTGGTGAAGCTTTCTTT.

The sample holds many counts of this clonotype. The rearrangement uses TRBV7-3 and TRBJ2-3; 10 nucleotides line up with TRBD2. Trimming cost V 5 bases and J 2 bases; bases outside gene matches: 4. The CDR3 spans 15 residues. Germline-derived CDR1 and CDR2 are SGHTA and FQGTGA. The CDR3 reads CASSPSGGYTDTQYF. The CDR3 DNA is TGTGCCAGCAGCCCTAGCGGGGGTTACACAGATACGCAGTATTTT.

CDR3 sequence reads: CASSLAGGRKKLFF. The CDR3 DNA reads TGTGCCAGCAGCTTGGCAGGGGGCAGGAAAAAACTGTTTTTT. The chain joins TRBV5-4 to TRBJ1-4, with TRBD1 matching 8 bases. The junction had 4 bases not matched to a gene; V was cut back by 0 bases and J by 9 bases. Germline CDR1 and CDR2: SGHNT and YYREEE (reference sequence). CDR3 size: 14 residues.

This clonotype was counted between two and nine times. The chain is built from TRBV23-1 and TRBJ2-7; D is tentatively TRBD1 or TRBD2 (8 bases each). Being an ORF, TRBV23-1 has a function that is uncertain. V was trimmed by 0 bases and J by 3 bases, leaving 15 bases between them. This CDR3 comprises 16 residues. The CDR3 sequence is CASSQSGLGQGYEQYF. As DNA, the CDR3 is TGCGCCAGCAGTCAATCGGGACTAGGACAGGGCTACGAGCAGTACTTC.

The rearrangement uses TRBV5-4 and TRBJ2-2; a weak D match, TRBD1 (5 bases). The CDR3 loop spans 15 amino acids. Germline CDR1 SGHNT, CDR2 YYREEE (reference sequence). V lost 5 bases and J 5 bases, leaving 16 bases between the germline ends. CDR3 sequence (DNA): TGTGCCAGCAGAGCGCAGGGTGCGGTTACCGGGGAGCTGTTTTTT. This encodes CASRAQGAVTGELFF.

V and J are TRBV20-1 and TRBJ1-1; unclear D gene. This CDR3 has 13 residues. Germline V lookup: CDR1 DFQATT, CDR2 SNEGSKA (reference sequence). Trimming left V 6 bases short and J 9 bases short, with 20 bases between. The CDR3 DNA reads TGCAGTGCCCTTCGGAGTTCTAATCCTAAAGCTTTCTTT. This encodes CSALRSSNPKAFF.

This clonotype was seen a handful of times. CDR3 amino acids: CSATQGANGYTF. In DNA, the CDR3 is TGCAGTGCCACACAGGGGGCTAATGGCTACACCTTC. The chain recombines TRBV20-1 with TRBJ1-2, with 9 bases fitting TRBD1. Germline assignment: CDR1 DFQATT and CDR2 SNEGSKA (reference sequence). CDR3 length: 12 residues. V was clipped by 6 bases and J by 6 bases; unmatched bases: 5.

This clonotype was recorded a few times. The chain links TRBV6-5 to TRBJ1-3; the match to TRBD1 covers 9 bases. The CDR3 runs to 16 residues. Germline trimming cut 4 bases from V and 0 bases from J; bases unmatched to any gene: 4. Germline assignment: CDR1 MNHEY and CDR2 SVGAGI. CDR3 nucleotides: TGTGCCAGCAGTTCGACGACAGGGGGCTCTGGAAACACCATATATTTT. It translates to CASSSTTGGSGNTIYF.

The table lists this clonotype with many counts. The chain links TRBV5-6 to TRBJ2-5; 13 bases align to TRBD2. J lost 3 bases, V lost 4 bases, and 9 bases had no gene match. CDR3 size: 17 residues. The germline gives CDR1 SGHDT, CDR2 YYEEEE. The CDR3 DNA follows: TGTGCCAGCAGCGAAACCGGACTAGCGGGAGTCGAAGAGACCCAGTACTTC. Translated: CASSETGLAGVEETQYF.

The rearrangement links TRBV6-2 or TRBV6-3 to TRBJ2-7; 7 bases are a match to TRBD1. The length of the CDR3 is 14 residues. The V gene end was trimmed by 7 bases and the J gene end by 0 bases; junction bases not matched to a gene: 6. CDR1 and CDR2 from the germline V gene are MNHEY and SVGEGT. As DNA, the CDR3 is TGTGCCAGCAACCCGACAGGGAGCTCCTACGAGCAGTACTTC. This encodes CASNPTGSSYEQYF.

The chain has TRBV6-6 and TRBJ2-7; the D gene is possibly TRBD1 (6 bases). The length of the CDR3 is 12 residues. Trimming took off 8 bases at V and 2 bases at J, with 10 bases between the two ends. Germline lookup yields CDR1 MNHNY and CDR2 SVGAGI (reference sequence). The CDR3 sequence: CASGDTPYEQYF. The CDR3, as DNA: TGTGCCAGCGGGGACACCCCCTACGAGCAGTACTTC.

V is TRBV19 and J is TRBJ1-5; D unresolved. The germline V and J ends were trimmed by 5 bases and 0 bases, with 8 bases remaining between them. This CDR3 is built from 14 residues. Germline CDR1 LNHDA, CDR2 SQIVND (reference sequence). The CDR3 DNA is TGTGCCAGTAGTTGGCTGGATAGCAATCAGCCCCAGCATTTT. Translated, it gives CASSWLDSNQPQHF.

This clonotype was counted a single time. The V and J genes are TRBV5-1 and TRBJ2-1; 8 nucleotides agree with TRBD2. Germline V gives CDR1 SGHRS, CDR2 YFSETQ. CDR3 size: 14 residues. The ends lost 5 bases at V and 5 bases at J; junction bases unmatched: 6. As DNA, the CDR3 is TGCGCCAGCAGTAAAGCGGGGGCCCACAATGAGCAGTTCTTC. This sequence encodes CASSKAGAHNEQFF.

This clonotype has a count of ten or more. The chain has TRBV14 and TRBJ2-7; D is possibly TRBD1 (5 bases). Looked up from germline, CDR1 is SGHDN and CDR2 is FVKESK. This CDR3 comprises 13 residues. Trimming cost V 6 bases and J 0 bases, with 9 bases left between them. The CDR3: CASRSGFSYEQYF. The CDR3 nucleotides read TGTGCCAGCAGGTCAGGGTTCTCCTACGAGCAGTACTTC. The whole variable domain, remainder taken from reference TRBV14 and TRBJ2-7, is EAGVTQFPSHSVIEKGQTVTLRCDPISGHDNLYWYRRVMGKEIKFLLHFVKESKQDESGMPNNRFLAERTGGTYSTLKVQPAELEDSGVYFCASRSGFSYEQYFGPGTRLTVT.